This T cell receptor (beta chain) was recovered during a study of shared clonotypes between healthy human individuals. Looking at the study overall: Each donor had three CD4 naive, three CD4 memory, two CD8 naive and one CD8 memory plate.

CDR3 size: 14 residues. Germline CDR1 is SQVTM and CDR2 is ANQGSEA. Unmatched junction bases numbered 11, after V lost 8 bases and J lost 5 bases. Turning to this clone: Its matching antigen is unknown.

Overall study results and limits: Lower generation probabilities were found for non-shared clonotypes than for those shared by all four donors.

Assay execution took place at the deep level. The method was immunoSEQ multiplex PCR; TCRdb's version includes in-frame clones alone and lacks a portion of them. The table lists some 2,400,000 clones, approximately 96% of them singletons, with over 0.1% in the top ten. This sequence joins TRBV29-1 and TRBJ2-1, with TRBD1 matching over 8 bases. This TCR was sampled from a man aged 18 to 29 in good health. Sequenced sample: naive CD4+ T cells sorted from blood. Subset given: CD45RA+ positively selected. CDR3 DNA: TGCAGCTCCCACCGCCCGACAGGGGACAATGAGCAGTTCTTC. It specifies CSSHRPTGDNEQFF.